This TCR beta chain was recorded in a study of blood T cell repertoires in COVID-19. In the original processing: For nucleated cells, counts were estimated from reference gene primer amplification. Measured with immunoSEQ multiplex PCR; TCRdb has only the in-frame clones, and not every one. The DNA gave D and trimming, while V, J and clone size come from that table. The sample lists about 140,000 clones, about 76% occurring once. V lost 3 bases to trimming and J lost 1 base, with 4 bases between them. The CDR3 covers 12 residues. About this clone itself: Other DNA sequences of this sample code for an identical CDR3.

Specimen: peripheral blood. This chain links TRBV12-3 or TRBV12-4 with TRBJ2-7; D unresolved. This clonotype was obtained from a man older than 75 with acute or convalescent COVID-19. As DNA, the CDR3 is TGTGCCAGCAGTTTTAGATCCTACGAGCAGTACTTC. It yields the protein CASSFRSYEQYF.